A single sample is the source of the 10 T cell receptor beta chains below, sequenced in a study of CD8+ T cells in alopecia areata. cDNA serving as the sequencing template came from extracted, reverse transcribed RNA. Sequencing was performed with immunoSEQ multiplex PCR; in TCRdb, only in-frame clones are kept and a portion is missing. The data show 100,000 to 150,000 clones, with approximately 48% seen just once and 18% held by the top ten. Sample: CD8+ T cells sorted from blood, taken at week 0. Receptor source: a human donor with alopecia areata.

CDR3 sequence reads: CSVELYDFEAFF. CDR3 DNA: TGCAGCGTTGAGTTGTATGACTTCGAAGCTTTCTTT. The genes are TRBV29-1 and TRBJ1-1; no reliable D call. CDR1 is SQVTM and CDR2 is ANQGSEA in the germline V gene. The CDR3 extends over 12 amino acids. Trimming took 3 bases from V and 8 from J, leaving 13 bases between them.

The chain is built from TRBV6-5 and TRBJ2-7, with D unclear. V shed 2 bases and J shed 1 base, with 9 bases lying between them. Germline V gene data show CDR1 as MNHEY and CDR2 as SVGAGI. This CDR3 spans 14 amino acids. The CDR3 bases are TGTGCCAGCAGTTACGAGGAAGGGTCCTACGAGCAGTACTTC. Protein product: CASSYEEGSYEQYF.

The chain joins TRBV5-4 to TRBJ1-2; no clear D gene. The CDR3 runs to 13 residues. Deletions cut 0 bases from V and 3 bases from J, with 6 bases between. The germline V gene has CDR1 SGHNT and CDR2 YYREEE (reference sequence). The CDR3 DNA reads as TGTGCCAGCAGCTTGGACGGGGACTATGGCTACACCTTC. Its protein is CASSLDGDYGYTF.

This clone was counted only a few times. The chain carries TRBV25-1 and TRBJ2-5; TRBD1 agrees at 7 bases. CDR3 length equals 16 residues. The junction had 11 bases not matched to a gene; V was cut back by 7 bases and J by 0 bases. The germline V gene has CDR1 MGHDK and CDR2 SYGVNS. In DNA, the CDR3 is TGTGCCAGCACCCATACGGACAGGTGGTACCAAGAGACCCAGTACTTC. Translated: CASTHTDRWYQETQYF. Supplemented by reference TRBV25-1 and TRBJ2-5, the full variable domain reads EADIYQTPRYLVIGTGKKITLECSQTMGHDKMYWYQQDPGMELHLIHYSYGVNSTEKGDLSSESTVSRIRTEHFPLTLESARPSHTSQYLCASTHTDRWYQETQYFGPGTRLLVL.

This clone was seen a handful of times. The gene calls are TRBV7-9 and TRBJ1-4, with 7 nucleotides matching TRBD1. The germline CDR1 and CDR2 sequences are SEHNR and FQNEAQ (reference sequence). The CDR3 consists of 15 residues. J gave up 5 bases and V 1 base, and 4 bases lay outside the gene matches. The CDR3 coding sequence is TGTGCCAGCAGCTTAGTCGGGACAGACAATGAAAAACTGTTTTTT. It yields the protein CASSLVGTDNEKLFF. The entire variable domain, with the rest obtained from reference TRBV7-9 and TRBJ1-4, is as follows: DTGVSQNPRHKITKRGQNVTFRCDPISEHNRLYWYRQTLGQGPEFLTYFQNEAQLEKSRLLSDRFSAERPKGSFSTLEIQRTEQGDSAMYLCASSLVGTDNEKLFFGSGTQLSVL.

This clone was recorded many times. The chain carries TRBV15 and TRBJ1-6, with TRBD1 identical over 7 bases. Germline CDR1 reads LNHNV; CDR2 reads YYDKDF (reference sequence). The V and J ends lost 5 bases and 11 bases, in that order; junction bases with no gene match: 9. This CDR3 spans 14 amino acids. CDR3: CATSLTGESAPLHF. The CDR3 nucleotides read TGTGCCACCAGCCTCACAGGGGAAAGCGCACCCCTCCACTTT.

The chain employs TRBV7-9 and TRBJ2-7; 14 positions agree with TRBD2. Trimming took 1 base from V and 10 from J; bases not matched to a gene: 9. The V gene's germline CDR1 is SEHNR and CDR2 FQNEAQ (reference sequence). The CDR3 has 16 amino acids. As DNA, the CDR3 is TGTGCCAGCAGCTTAGGCACCGGGACTAGCGGGGGCGGACAGTACTTC. Encoded protein: CASSLGTGTSGGGQYF.

This chain joins TRBV6-1 and TRBJ2-5, with D hard to call. Germline CDR1 reads MNHNS; CDR2 reads SASEGT. The CDR3 is 17 amino acids. The ends were cut back, 2 bases at V and 1 base at J, with 17 bases in the middle. CDR3 sequence reads: CASSEQILENSQETQYF. The CDR3 nucleotides read TGTGCCAGCAGTGAACAGATTTTGGAAAATTCCCAAGAGACCCAGTACTTC.

The chain is built from TRBV25-1 and TRBJ2-3; a weak D match, TRBD1 (5 bases). V dropped 2 bases and J dropped 2 bases, with 14 bases sitting between them. CDR3 size: 16 residues. The germline V gene encodes CDR1 MGHDK and CDR2 SYGVNS. CDR3 region: CASSEQGGSVTDTQYF. DNA for the CDR3: TGTGCCAGCAGTGAACAGGGCGGCTCAGTCACAGATACGCAGTATTTT.

This clone was recorded a few times. The rearrangement uses TRBV29-1 and TRBJ2-3; D not certain. CDR1 and CDR2 from the germline V gene are SQVTM and ANQGSEA. This CDR3 has 13 amino acids. Trimming left V 3 bases short and J 0 bases short, with 7 bases between. CDR3 bases: TGCAGCGTTGATTCGGAAAGCACAGATACGCAGTATTTT. Its translation: CSVDSESTDTQYF.